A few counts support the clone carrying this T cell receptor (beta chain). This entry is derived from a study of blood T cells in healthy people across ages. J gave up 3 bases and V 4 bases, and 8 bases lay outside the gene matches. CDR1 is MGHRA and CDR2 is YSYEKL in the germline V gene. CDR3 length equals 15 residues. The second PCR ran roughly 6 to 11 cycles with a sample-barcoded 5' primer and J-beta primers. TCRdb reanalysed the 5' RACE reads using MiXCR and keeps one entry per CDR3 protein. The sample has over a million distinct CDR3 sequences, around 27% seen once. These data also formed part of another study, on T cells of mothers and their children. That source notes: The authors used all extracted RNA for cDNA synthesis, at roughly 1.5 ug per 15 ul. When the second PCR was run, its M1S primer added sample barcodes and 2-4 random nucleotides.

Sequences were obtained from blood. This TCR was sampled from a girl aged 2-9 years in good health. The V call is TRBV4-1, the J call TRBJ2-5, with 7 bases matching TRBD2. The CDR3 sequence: CASSRPGTTKETQYF. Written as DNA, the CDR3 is TGCGCCAGCAGCCGCCCCGGGACTACTAAAGAGACCCAGTACTTC.